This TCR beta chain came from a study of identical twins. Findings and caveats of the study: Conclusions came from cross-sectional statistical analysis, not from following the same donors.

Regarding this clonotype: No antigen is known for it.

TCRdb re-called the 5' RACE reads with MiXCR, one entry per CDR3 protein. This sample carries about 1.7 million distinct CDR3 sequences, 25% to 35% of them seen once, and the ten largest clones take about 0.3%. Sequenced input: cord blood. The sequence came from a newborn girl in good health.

The CDR3 coding sequence is TGTGCCAGCAGCCGGGGGGGACTAGCGGTCACAGATACGCAGTATTTT. Residues: CASSRGGLAVTDTQYF. V is TRBV7-2 and J is TRBJ2-3; 11 bases agree with TRBD2. The CDR3 spans 16 residues. V lost 5 bases, J lost 2 bases, and 6 bases stayed unmatched. Germline V gene sequence: CDR1 SGHTA, CDR2 FQGNSA. The full variable domain, rest sourced from reference TRBV7-2 and TRBJ2-3, is GAGVSQSPSNKVTEKGKDVELRCDPISGHTALYWYRQSLGQGLEFLIYFQGNSAPDKSGLPSDRFSAERTGGSVSTLTIQRTQQEDSAVYLCASSRGGLAVTDTQYFGPGTRLTVL.